The rows below give T cell receptor beta chains drawn from one sample of a study of technical replicates of blood from several donors. Produced via immunoSEQ multiplex PCR; TCRdb's table is partial and in-frame only. The sample yields tens of thousands of clones, around 92% seen once. Sequencing used T cells isolated from PBMCs. The receptor source for this set is a human donor in good health. The CDR3 runs from the conserved cysteine through the conserved F or W. The D gene is left open where the match is weak. Some rows mark clone size as missing; the rest say once, few, many or name a class of expanded clone.

TRBJ2-7,TRBV5-1,TRBD1,.,CASSRRGLFYEQYF,TGCGCCAGCTCACGCAGGGGGCTTTTCTACGAGCAGTACTTC
TRBJ1-1,TRBV5-1,TRBD1,.,CASSSTGGPLNTEAFF,TGCGCCAGCAGCTCCACAGGGGGCCCCTTGAACACTGAAGCTTTCTTT
TRBJ2-1,TRBV13,TRBD2,.,CASSQWTSGYNEQFF,TGTGCCAGCAGCCAATGGACTAGCGGATACAATGAGCAGTTCTTC
TRBJ1-1,TRBV28,.,.,CASSLLVSQAPEAFF,TGTGCCAGCAGTTTATTGGTGTCCCAGGCCCCTGAAGCTTTCTTT
TRBJ2-3,TRBV9,TRBD2,.,CASSPQVGLAGGPKTSTDTQYF,TGTGCCAGCAGCCCCCAAGTCGGACTAGCGGGAGGGCCAAAAACTAGCACAGATACGCAGTATTTT
TRBJ2-7,TRBV28,.,.,CASSRGISDPRSYEQYF,TGTGCCAGCAGCCGAGGCATTAGCGACCCGAGATCCTACGAGCAGTACTTC
TRBJ2-3,TRBV25-1,TRBD2,once,CASSDGAGEDVTDTQYF,TGTGCCAGCAGTGATGGGGCGGGAGAAGACGTAACAGATACGCAGTATTTT
TRBJ2-2,TRBV4-2,.,.,CASSQVPRTQNTGELFF,TGTGCCAGCAGCCAAGTTCCCAGGACACAGAACACCGGGGAGCTGTTTTTT
TRBJ2-7,TRBV6-5,.,.,CASSSNLRQDEQYF,TGTGCCAGCAGTTCCAACTTGAGACAGGACGAGCAGTACTTC
TRBJ2-2,TRBV15,.,.,CATSRDRGNTGELFF,TGTGCCACCAGCAGAGATAGGGGGAACACCGGGGAGCTGTTTTTT
TRBJ2-3,TRBV18,.,.,CASSPLNTDTQYF,TGTGCCAGCTCACCACTTAACACAGATACGCAGTATTTT
TRBJ2-7,TRBV5-6,TRBD2,.,CASSGHMAGAFFGDEQYF,TGTGCCAGCAGCGGACATATGGCGGGAGCTTTTTTCGGGGACGAGCAGTACTTC
TRBJ2-1,TRBV27,TRBD2,.,CASRSGTSSAEQFF,TGTGCCAGCAGATCCGGGACTAGCTCAGCTGAGCAGTTCTTC
TRBJ2-2,TRBV7-9,.,.,CASSLGGVSTGELFF,TGTGCCAGCAGCTTAGGGGGAGTGAGTACCGGGGAGCTGTTTTTT
TRBJ1-1,TRBV7-9,.,.,CASSLTHRDNTEAFF,TGTGCCAGCAGTTTGACCCACAGGGATAACACTGAAGCTTTCTTT
TRBJ2-7,TRBV15,.,.,CATSRGLGGENYEQYF,TGTGCCACCAGCAGAGGTCTGGGGGGAGAAAACTACGAGCAGTACTTC
TRBJ2-3,TRBV7-3,.,.,CASSLHGSRSDTQYF,TGTGCCAGCAGCTTACACGGGAGTAGGTCAGATACGCAGTATTTT
TRBJ2-7,TRBV13,.,.,CASSLGSSYEQYF,TGTGCCAGCAGCTTAGGGTCCAGCTACGAGCAGTACTTC
TRBJ1-1,TRBV27,TRBD1,.,CASSTGTGAMESEAFF,TGTGCCAGCAGTACCGGGACAGGGGCCATGGAATCTGAAGCTTTCTTT
TRBJ1-2,TRBV29-1,.,once,CSVAESGYGYTF,TGCAGCGTTGCGGAGTCGGGTTATGGCTACACCTTC
TRBJ2-7,TRBV14,TRBD1,.,CASSQVFRGLNEQYF,TGTGCCAGCAGCCAAGTTTTTAGGGGGCTAAACGAGCAGTACTTC
TRBJ2-7,TRBV28,.,.,CASSLGQGPGYEQYF,TGTGCCAGCAGTTTAGGGCAGGGGCCCGGCTACGAGCAGTACTTC
TRBJ1-1,TRBV27,.,.,CASSWAGEGTEAFF,TGTGCCAGCAGTTGGGCAGGGGAAGGGACTGAAGCTTTCTTT
TRBJ2-2,TRBV6-5,TRBD2,.,CASSYSAGAGELFF,TGTGCCAGCAGTTACTCGGCGGGGGCCGGGGAGCTGTTTTTT
TRBJ1-2,TRBV7-9,.,few,CASSLGSDIYGYTF,TGTGCCAGCAGCTTAGGGTCGGACATTTATGGCTACACCTTC
TRBJ2-1,TRBV7-2,TRBD2,.,CASSSREPPNEQFF,TGTGCCAGCAGCTCGCGGGAGCCACCAAATGAGCAGTTCTTC
TRBJ2-1,TRBV4-3,.,.,CASSQDWGGEQFF,TGCGCCAGCAGCCAAGATTGGGGAGGAGAGCAGTTCTTC
TRBJ2-7,TRBV19,.,.,CASSSAGTSYEQYF,TGTGCCAGTAGTAGCGCCGGGACATCCTACGAGCAGTACTTC
TRBJ1-3,TRBV5-1,TRBD1,.,CASSRDRGTGNTIYF,TGCGCCAGCAGCCGGGACAGGGGAACTGGAAACACCATATATTTT
TRBJ1-2,TRBV19,TRBD1,.,CASSSNRGQDYGYTF,TGTGCCAGTAGTAGCAACAGGGGGCAGGACTATGGCTACACCTTC
TRBJ1-4,TRBV10-2,TRBD1,.,CASSDIQGASNEKLFF,TGCGCCAGCAGTGACATACAGGGGGCTTCTAATGAAAAACTGTTTTTT
TRBJ1-1,TRBV7-8,TRBD1,.,CASSYRGSGTEAFF,TGTGCCAGCAGCTACAGGGGATCGGGCACTGAAGCTTTCTTT
TRBJ1-3,TRBV19,TRBD1,.,CASSSQQGISGNTIYF,TGTGCCAGTAGTTCGCAACAGGGGATTTCTGGAAACACCATATATTTT
TRBJ2-3,TRBV13,TRBD2,.,CASSLFEGGMADTQYF,TGTGCCAGCAGCTTATTTGAGGGAGGGATGGCAGATACGCAGTATTTT
TRBJ1-1,TRBV7-6,.,.,CASSPLGDEAFF,TGTGCCAGCAGCCCCTTAGGGGATGAAGCTTTCTTT
TRBJ1-2,TRBV4-2,.,.,CASALGRNGYTF,TGTGCCAGCGCCCTAGGTCGCAATGGCTACACCTTC
TRBJ2-1,TRBV7-3,TRBD2,.,CASSPILAGGPNEQFF,TGTGCCAGCAGCCCTATACTAGCGGGAGGGCCAAATGAGCAGTTCTTC
TRBJ2-1,TRBV6-6,TRBD2,.,CASRKAGSSYNEQFF,TGTGCCAGCAGAAAAGCGGGGAGCTCCTACAATGAGCAGTTCTTC
TRBJ1-5,TRBV10-2,.,few,CASSESTGGNQPQHF,TGCGCCAGCAGTGAGAGCACAGGAGGCAATCAGCCCCAGCATTTT
TRBJ2-1,TRBV30,TRBD1,.,CAWGRTRQGIYNEQFF,TGTGCCTGGGGGCGAACCCGACAGGGAATTTACAATGAGCAGTTCTTC
TRBJ2-7,TRBV5-1,TRBD2,.,CASSLGASGSHTLYEQYF,TGCGCCAGCAGCTTGGGGGCTAGCGGGAGCCACACCCTCTACGAGCAGTACTTC
TRBJ1-5,TRBV19,TRBD1,.,CASSVGQGGQPQHF,TGTGCCAGTAGTGTCGGACAGGGGGGCCAGCCCCAGCATTTT
TRBJ2-5,TRBV7-6,TRBD2,.,CASSPSSGSQTQYF,TGTGCCAGCAGCCCGAGTAGCGGGAGCCAGACCCAGTACTTC
TRBJ2-1,TRBV7-2,TRBD2,.,CASSIGLAGHNEQFF,TGTGCCAGCAGCATCGGACTAGCGGGACACAATGAGCAGTTCTTC
TRBJ1-1,TRBV9,.,.,CASSVGGGGNTEAFF,TGTGCCAGCAGCGTAGGGGGAGGGGGTAACACTGAAGCTTTCTTT
TRBJ2-7,TRBV7-9,TRBD1,.,CASRPGQGVYEQYF,TGTGCCAGCAGACCGGGACAGGGAGTCTACGAGCAGTACTTC
TRBJ2-5,TRBV25-1,TRBD1,.,CASSGGTARMETQYF,TGTGCCAGCAGTGGAGGGACAGCGAGGATGGAGACCCAGTACTTC
TRBJ1-2,TRBV5-1,.,.,CASSLVQPAAYGYTF,TGCGCCAGCAGCTTGGTACAGCCGGCTGCGTATGGCTACACCTTC
TRBJ1-3,TRBV5-1,.,.,CASRAETAGNTIYF,TGCGCCAGCAGAGCTGAGACAGCTGGAAACACCATATATTTT
TRBJ2-7,TRBV10-3,.,.,CAMSPENYEQYF,TGTGCCATGTCACCAGAAAACTACGAGCAGTACTTC